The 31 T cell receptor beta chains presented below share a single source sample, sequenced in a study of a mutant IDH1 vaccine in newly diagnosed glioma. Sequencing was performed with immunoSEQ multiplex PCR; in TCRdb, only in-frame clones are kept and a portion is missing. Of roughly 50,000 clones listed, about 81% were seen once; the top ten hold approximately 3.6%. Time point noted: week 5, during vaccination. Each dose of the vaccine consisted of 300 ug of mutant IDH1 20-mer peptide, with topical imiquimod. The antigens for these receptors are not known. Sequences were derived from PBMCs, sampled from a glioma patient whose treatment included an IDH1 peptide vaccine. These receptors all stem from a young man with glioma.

The CDR3 is CASSISDLTNQPQHF. The CDR3 DNA reads TGTGCCAGTAGTATATCGGACCTTACCAATCAGCCCCAGCATTTT. J is TRBJ1-5 and V is TRBV19; D is undetermined. The CDR3 is 15 residues long. Per the germline V gene, CDR1 is LNHDA and CDR2 is SQIVND (reference sequence). V lost 2 bases and J lost 3, with 11 bases in between.

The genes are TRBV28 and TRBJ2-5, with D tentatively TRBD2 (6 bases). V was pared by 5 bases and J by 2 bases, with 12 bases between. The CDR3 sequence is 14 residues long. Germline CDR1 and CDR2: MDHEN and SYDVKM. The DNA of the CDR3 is TGTGCCAGCAGTCTGACTAGACCACAAGAGACCCAGTACTTC. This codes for CASSLTRPQETQYF.

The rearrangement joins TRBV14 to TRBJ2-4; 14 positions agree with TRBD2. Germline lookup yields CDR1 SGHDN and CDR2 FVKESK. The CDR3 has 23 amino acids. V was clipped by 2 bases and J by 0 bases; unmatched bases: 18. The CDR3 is CASSQFQLGTSGGVLIAKNIQYF. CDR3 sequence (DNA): TGTGCCAGCAGCCAATTCCAACTCGGGACTAGCGGGGGTGTCCTTATAGCCAAAAACATTCAGTACTTC.

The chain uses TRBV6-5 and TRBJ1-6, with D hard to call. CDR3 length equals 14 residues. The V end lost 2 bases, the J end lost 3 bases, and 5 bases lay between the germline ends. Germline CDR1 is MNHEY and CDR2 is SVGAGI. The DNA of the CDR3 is TGTGCCAGCAGTTACAGCTTCTATAATTCACCCCTCCACTTT. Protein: CASSYSFYNSPLHF.

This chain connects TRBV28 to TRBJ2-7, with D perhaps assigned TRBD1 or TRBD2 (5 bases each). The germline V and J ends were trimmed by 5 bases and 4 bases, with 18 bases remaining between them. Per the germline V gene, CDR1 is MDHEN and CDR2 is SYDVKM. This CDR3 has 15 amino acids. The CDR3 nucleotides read TGTGCCAGCAGTGGGGCCCGGGACCCTCGATACGAGCAGTACTTC. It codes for CASSGARDPRYEQYF.

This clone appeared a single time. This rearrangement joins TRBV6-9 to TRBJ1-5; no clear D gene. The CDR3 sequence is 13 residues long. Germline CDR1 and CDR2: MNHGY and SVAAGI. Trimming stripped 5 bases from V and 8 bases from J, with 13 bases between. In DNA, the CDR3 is TGTGCCAGCAGTCTACTAGGTATTGAGCCCCAGCATTTT. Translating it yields CASSLLGIEPQHF.

The CDR3 DNA reads TGTGCCATCAGGAATTCTGTAACGGGACCTAATAATTCACCCCTCCACTTT. It yields the protein CAIRNSVTGPNNSPLHF. The chain links TRBV10-3 to TRBJ1-6; D is perhaps TRBD1 (5 bases). CDR1 and CDR2 (germline): ENHRY, SYGVKD. The CDR3 runs 17 residues. V gave up 6 bases and J gave up 5 bases, with 20 bases separating them.

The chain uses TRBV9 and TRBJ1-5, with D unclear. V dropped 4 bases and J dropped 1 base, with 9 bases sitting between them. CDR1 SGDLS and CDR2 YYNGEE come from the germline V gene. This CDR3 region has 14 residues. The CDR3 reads CASSLTASNQPQHF. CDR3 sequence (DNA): TGTGCCAGCAGCCTAACAGCGAGCAATCAGCCCCAGCATTTT.

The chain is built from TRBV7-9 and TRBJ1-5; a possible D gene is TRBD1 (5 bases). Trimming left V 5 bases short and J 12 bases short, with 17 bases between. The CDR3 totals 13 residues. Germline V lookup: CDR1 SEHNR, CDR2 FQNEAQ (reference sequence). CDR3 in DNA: TGTGCCAGCAGCCCCGGGGACGGCTTTCACCAGCATTTT. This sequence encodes CASSPGDGFHQHF.

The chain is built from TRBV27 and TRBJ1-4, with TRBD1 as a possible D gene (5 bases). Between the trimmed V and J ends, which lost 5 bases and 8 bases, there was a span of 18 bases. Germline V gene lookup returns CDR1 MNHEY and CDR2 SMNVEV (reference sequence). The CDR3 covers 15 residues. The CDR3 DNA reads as TGTGCCAGCAGTGACCGAGGGGAATTAGAAGAAAAACTGTTTTTT. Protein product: CASSDRGELEEKLFF. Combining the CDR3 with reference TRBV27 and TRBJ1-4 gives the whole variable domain EAQVTQNPRYLITVTGKKLTVTCSQNMNHEYMSWYRQDPGLGLRQIYYSMNVEVTDKGDVPEGYKVSRKEKRNFPLILESPSPNQTSLYFCASSDRGELEEKLFFGSGTQLSVL.

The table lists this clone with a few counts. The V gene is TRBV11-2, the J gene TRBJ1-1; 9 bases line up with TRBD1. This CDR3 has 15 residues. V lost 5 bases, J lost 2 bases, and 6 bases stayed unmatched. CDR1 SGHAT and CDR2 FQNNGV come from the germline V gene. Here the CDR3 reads CASSRGTGSNTEAFF. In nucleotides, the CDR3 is TGTGCCAGCAGCCGAGGGACAGGGAGTAACACTGAAGCTTTCTTT. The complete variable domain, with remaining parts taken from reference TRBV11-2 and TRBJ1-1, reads EAGVAQSPRYKIIEKRQSVAFWCNPISGHATLYWYQQILGQGPKLLIQFQNNGVVDDSQLPKDRFSAERLKGVDSTLKIQPAKLEDSAVYLCASSRGTGSNTEAFFGQGTRLTVV.

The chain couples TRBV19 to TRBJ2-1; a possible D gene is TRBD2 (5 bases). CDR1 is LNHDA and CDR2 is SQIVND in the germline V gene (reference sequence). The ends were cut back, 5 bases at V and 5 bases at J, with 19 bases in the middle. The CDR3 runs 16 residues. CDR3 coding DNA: TGTGCCAGTAGTGGTGAGCGGAGCCCCAAAAACAATGAGCAGTTCTTC. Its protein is CASSGERSPKNNEQFF.

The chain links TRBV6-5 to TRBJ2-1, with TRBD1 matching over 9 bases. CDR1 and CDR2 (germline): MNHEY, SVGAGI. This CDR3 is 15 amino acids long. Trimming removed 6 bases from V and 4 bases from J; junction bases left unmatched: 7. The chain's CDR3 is CASSLTGTGYNEQFF. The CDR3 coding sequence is TGTGCCAGCAGCCTAACCGGGACAGGGTACAATGAGCAGTTCTTC.

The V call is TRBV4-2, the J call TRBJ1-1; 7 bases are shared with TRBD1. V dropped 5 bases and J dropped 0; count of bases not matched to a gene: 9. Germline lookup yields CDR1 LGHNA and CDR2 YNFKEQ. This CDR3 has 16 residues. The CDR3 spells CASSTRDSTLNTEAFF. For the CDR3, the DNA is TGTGCCAGCAGCACCCGGGACAGCACTTTGAACACTGAAGCTTTCTTT.

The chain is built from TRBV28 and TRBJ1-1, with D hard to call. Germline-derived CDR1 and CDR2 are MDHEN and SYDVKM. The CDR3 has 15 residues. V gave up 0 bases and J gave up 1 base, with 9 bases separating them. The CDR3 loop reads CASSLWSDGNTEAFF. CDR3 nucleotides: TGTGCCAGCAGTTTATGGTCAGATGGGAACACTGAAGCTTTCTTT.

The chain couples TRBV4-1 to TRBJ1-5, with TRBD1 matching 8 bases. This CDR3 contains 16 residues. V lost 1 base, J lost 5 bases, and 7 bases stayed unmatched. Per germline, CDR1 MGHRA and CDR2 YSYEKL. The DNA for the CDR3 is TGCGCCAGCAGCCAAGGAGGACAGGGCCTAGATCAGCCCCAGCATTTT. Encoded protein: CASSQGGQGLDQPQHF.

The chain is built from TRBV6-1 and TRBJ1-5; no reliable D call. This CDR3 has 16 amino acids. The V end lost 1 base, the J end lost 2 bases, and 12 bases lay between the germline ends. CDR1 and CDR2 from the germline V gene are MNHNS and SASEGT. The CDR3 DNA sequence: TGTGCCAGCAGTGAAGTTTTAGGATTGGGCAATCAGCCCCAGCATTTT. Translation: CASSEVLGLGNQPQHF.

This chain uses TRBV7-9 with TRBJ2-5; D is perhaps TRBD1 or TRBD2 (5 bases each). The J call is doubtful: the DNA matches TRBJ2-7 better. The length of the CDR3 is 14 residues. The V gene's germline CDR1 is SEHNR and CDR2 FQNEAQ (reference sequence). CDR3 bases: TGTGCCAGCAGCCCCCGGGACGTCTCCTACGAGCAGTACTTC. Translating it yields CASSPRDVSYEQYF.

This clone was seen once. The CDR3 here is CASSLPVYSNQPQHF. The CDR3 DNA reads TGTGCCAGCAGTTTGCCCGTCTATAGCAATCAGCCCCAGCATTTT. The chain couples TRBV6-6 to TRBJ1-5, with D hard to call. This CDR3 has 15 residues. The germline V and J ends were trimmed by 4 bases and 0 bases, with 10 bases remaining between them. From germline, CDR1 is MNHNY and CDR2 SVGAGI (reference sequence).

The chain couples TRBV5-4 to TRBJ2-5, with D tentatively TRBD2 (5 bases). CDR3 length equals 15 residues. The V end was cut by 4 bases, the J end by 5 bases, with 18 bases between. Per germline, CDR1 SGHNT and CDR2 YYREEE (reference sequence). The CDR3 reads CASSRAEGSRETQYF. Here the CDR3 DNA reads TGTGCCAGCAGCCGAGCTGAGGGCTCGAGGGAGACCCAGTACTTC.

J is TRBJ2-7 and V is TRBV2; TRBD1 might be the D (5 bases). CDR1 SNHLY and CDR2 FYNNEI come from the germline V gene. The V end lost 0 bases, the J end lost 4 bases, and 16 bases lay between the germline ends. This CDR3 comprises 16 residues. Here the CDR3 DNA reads TGTGCCAGCAGTGAAGCCATATGGGGCAGTGGTTACGAGCAGTACTTC. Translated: CASSEAIWGSGYEQYF.

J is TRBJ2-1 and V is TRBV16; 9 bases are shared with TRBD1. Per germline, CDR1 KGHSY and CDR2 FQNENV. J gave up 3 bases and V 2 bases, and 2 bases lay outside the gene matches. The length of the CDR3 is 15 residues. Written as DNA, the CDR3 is TGTGCCAGCAGCCAAGGGACAGGGTTCTACAATGAGCAGTTCTTC. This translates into CASSQGTGFYNEQFF.

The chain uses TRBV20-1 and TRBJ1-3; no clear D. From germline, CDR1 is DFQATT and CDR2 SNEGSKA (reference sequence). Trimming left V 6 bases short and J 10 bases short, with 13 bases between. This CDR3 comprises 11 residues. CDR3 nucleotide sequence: TGCAGTGCCCGAGAGGGAGGAACCATATATTTT. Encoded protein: CSAREGGTIYF.

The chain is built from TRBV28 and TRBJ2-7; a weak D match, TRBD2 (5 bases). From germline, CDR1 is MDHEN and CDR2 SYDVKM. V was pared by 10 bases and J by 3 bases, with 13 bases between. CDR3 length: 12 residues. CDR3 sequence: CATGGRFYEQYF. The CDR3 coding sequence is TGTGCCACCGGCGGGCGTTTCTACGAGCAGTACTTC. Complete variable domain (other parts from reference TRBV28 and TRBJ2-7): DVKVTQSSRYLVKRTGEKVFLECVQDMDHENMFWYRQDPGLGLRLIYFSYDVKMKEKGDIPEGYSVSREKKERFSLILESASTNQTSMYLCATGGRFYEQYFGPGTRLTVT.

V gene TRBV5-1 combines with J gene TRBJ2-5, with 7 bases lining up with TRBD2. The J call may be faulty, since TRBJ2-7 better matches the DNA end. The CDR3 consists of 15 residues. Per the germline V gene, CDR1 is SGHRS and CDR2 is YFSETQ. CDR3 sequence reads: CASSLALRGAYEQYF. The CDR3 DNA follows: TGCGCCAGCAGCTTGGCCCTCCGGGGGGCCTACGAGCAGTACTTC.

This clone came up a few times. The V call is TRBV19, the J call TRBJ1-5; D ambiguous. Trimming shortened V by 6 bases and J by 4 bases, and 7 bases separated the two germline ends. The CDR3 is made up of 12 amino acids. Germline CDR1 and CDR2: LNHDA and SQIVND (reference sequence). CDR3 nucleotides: TGTGCCAGTAGAGTCAGTAATCAGCCCCAGCATTTT. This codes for CASRVSNQPQHF.

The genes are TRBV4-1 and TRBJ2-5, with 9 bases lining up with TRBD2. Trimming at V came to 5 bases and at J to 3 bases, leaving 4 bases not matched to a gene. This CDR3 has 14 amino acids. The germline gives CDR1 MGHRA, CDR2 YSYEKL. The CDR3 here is CASSVTSGEETQYF. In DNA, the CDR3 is TGCGCCAGCAGCGTGACTAGCGGTGAAGAGACCCAGTACTTC.

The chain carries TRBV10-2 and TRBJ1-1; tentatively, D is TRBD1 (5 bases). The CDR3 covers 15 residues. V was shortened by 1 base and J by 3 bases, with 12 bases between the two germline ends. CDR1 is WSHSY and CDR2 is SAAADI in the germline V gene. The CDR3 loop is CASSEWGGVDTEAFF. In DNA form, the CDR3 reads TGCGCCAGCAGTGAGTGGGGGGGGGTCGACACTGAAGCTTTCTTT.

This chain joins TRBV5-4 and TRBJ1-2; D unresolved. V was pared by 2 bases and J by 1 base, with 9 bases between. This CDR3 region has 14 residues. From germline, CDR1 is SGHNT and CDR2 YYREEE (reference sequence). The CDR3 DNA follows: TGTGCCAGCAGCTTTTCCGGCAGTAACTATGGCTACACCTTC. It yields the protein CASSFSGSNYGYTF.

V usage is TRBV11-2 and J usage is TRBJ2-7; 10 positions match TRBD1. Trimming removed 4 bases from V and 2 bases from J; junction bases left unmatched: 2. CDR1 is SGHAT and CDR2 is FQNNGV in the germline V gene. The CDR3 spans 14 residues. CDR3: CASSYGTGAYEQYF. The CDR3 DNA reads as TGTGCCAGCAGCTACGGGACAGGGGCCTACGAGCAGTACTTC.

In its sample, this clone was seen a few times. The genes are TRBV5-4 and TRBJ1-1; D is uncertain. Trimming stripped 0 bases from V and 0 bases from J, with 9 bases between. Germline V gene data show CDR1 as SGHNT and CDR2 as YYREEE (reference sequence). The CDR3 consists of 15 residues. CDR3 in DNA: TGTGCCAGCAGCTTGGAAATGGGGTTGAACACTGAAGCTTTCTTT. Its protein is CASSLEMGLNTEAFF.